These 12 T cell receptor beta chains were sequenced from one sample in a study of cytomegalovirus exposure and HLA in healthy donors. This PCR relied on a set of 60 Vbeta primers and 13 Jbeta primers. Clones were sequenced by immunoSEQ multiplex PCR, and TCRdb holds only the in-frame ones, with some missing. This table holds 100,000 to 150,000 clones, roughly 74% found once. The sample consisted of PBMCs. Receptors were obtained from a woman aged 50 to 60 in good health and CMV-seropositive.

The chain employs TRBV6-5 and TRBJ1-3; D uncertain. The CDR3 totals 15 residues. The germline V and J ends were trimmed by 5 bases and 0 bases, with 11 bases remaining between them. Germline-derived CDR1 and CDR2 are MNHEY and SVGAGI. CDR3 protein: CASSPRRGSGNTIYF. Here the CDR3 DNA reads TGTGCCAGCAGTCCACGCCGGGGCTCTGGAAACACCATATATTTT.

The chain has TRBV5-6 and TRBJ2-7, with TRBD2 identical over 8 bases. CDR3 length: 16 residues. Germline CDR1 and CDR2: SGHDT and YYEEEE. J gave up 3 bases and V 4 bases, and 12 bases lay outside the gene matches. The CDR3 DNA follows: TGTGCCAGCAGCCCAGGCACAGCGGGGGCCCTCTACGAGCAGTACTTC. Translated: CASSPGTAGALYEQYF.

V usage is TRBV30 and J usage is TRBJ2-5, with D possibly matching TRBD1 (6 bases). The CDR3 contains 13 residues. In germline, CDR1 is GTSNPN, CDR2 SVGIG (reference sequence). V gave up 7 bases and J gave up 2 bases, with 14 bases separating them. CDR3 protein: CASDRTVQETQYF. CDR3 coding DNA: TGTGCCTCCGACCGGACAGTGCAAGAGACCCAGTACTTC.

The chain recombines TRBV4-1 with TRBJ1-2; 9 nucleotides agree with TRBD1. J gave up 1 base and V 0 bases, and 9 bases lay outside the gene matches. The CDR3 sequence is 18 residues long. In germline, CDR1 is MGHRA, CDR2 YSYEKL. The CDR3 nucleotides are TGCGCCAGCAGCCAAGATCAAGGGGACAGGGCAAATAACTATGGCTACACCTTC. Amino acid sequence: CASSQDQGDRANNYGYTF.

This clone came up a few times. V gene TRBV5-6 combines with J gene TRBJ1-3; a possible D gene is TRBD1 (6 bases). From germline, CDR1 is SGHDT and CDR2 YYEEEE. The CDR3 runs to 16 residues. The V end lost 2 bases, the J end lost 2 bases, and 14 bases lay between the germline ends. Here the CDR3 reads CASSFFRGDPGNTIYF. For the CDR3, the DNA is TGTGCCAGCAGCTTTTTCAGGGGTGACCCTGGAAACACCATATATTTT.

Here the CDR3 reads CASNIQGLTRGATQYF. In nucleotides, the CDR3 is TGTGCCAGCAACATTCAGGGACTAACGCGGGGGGCTACGCAGTATTTT. The chain uses TRBV7-2 and TRBJ2-3; 8 bases are a match to TRBD2. The junction had 17 bases not matched to a gene; V was cut back by 7 bases and J by 8 bases. Germline CDR1 reads SGHTA; CDR2 reads FQGNSA. The CDR3 is 16 residues long.

This clone was observed at least ten times. The V call is TRBV5-1, the J call TRBJ2-3; no reliable D call. The CDR3 sequence is 14 residues long. V was clipped by 3 bases and J by 1 base, with 9 bases between them. CDR1 SGHRS and CDR2 YFSETQ come from the germline V gene. CDR3 DNA sequence: TGCGCCAGCAGCTCGGAACGGGGCACAGATACGCAGTATTTT. This encodes CASSSERGTDTQYF. Complete variable domain (other parts from reference TRBV5-1 and TRBJ2-3): KAGVTQTPRYLIKTRGQQVTLSCSPISGHRSVSWYQQTPGQGLQFLFEYFSETQRNKGNFPGRFSGRQFSNSRSEMNVSTLELGDSALYLCASSSERGTDTQYFGPGTRLTVL.

The chain has TRBV5-1 and TRBJ2-7, with D maybe TRBD1 (6 bases). CDR1 and CDR2 from the germline V gene are SGHRS and YFSETQ. This CDR3 is built from 14 residues. Trimming took 4 bases from V and 2 from J, leaving 13 bases between them. The CDR3 nucleotides are TGCGCCAGCAGCCTTACCTGGACAGCCTACGAGCAGTACTTC. Amino acid sequence: CASSLTWTAYEQYF.

The chain links TRBV2 to TRBJ2-2; D is uncertain. CDR1 and CDR2 (germline): SNHLY, FYNNEI. Trimming stripped 5 bases from V and 7 bases from J, with 8 bases between. The CDR3 extends over 12 amino acids. The CDR3 here is CASSSSGGELFF. The CDR3 DNA follows: TGTGCCAGCAGTTCCTCGGGCGGGGAGCTGTTTTTT.

This chain joins TRBV13 and TRBJ1-5; D is uncertain. Per the germline V gene, CDR1 is PRHDT and CDR2 is FYEKMQ (reference sequence). The ends were cut back, 0 bases at V and 2 bases at J, with 8 bases in the middle. CDR3 length equals 15 residues. DNA of the CDR3: TGTGCCAGCAGCTTAGGGGACGGGGGCAATCAGCCCCAGCATTTT. Translating gives CASSLGDGGNQPQHF.

V is TRBV5-1 and J is TRBJ2-5, with 8 nucleotides matching TRBD2. The CDR3 has 13 amino acids. The germline V gene encodes CDR1 SGHRS and CDR2 YFSETQ. The J segment lost 5 bases and the V segment lost 3 bases, leaving 3 bases of the junction unmatched. CDR3 sequence reads: CASSYSGDETQYF. DNA for the CDR3: TGCGCCAGCAGCTATAGCGGGGACGAGACCCAGTACTTC.

The chain joins TRBV2 to TRBJ1-4; 8 bases fit TRBD1. Germline V gives CDR1 SNHLY, CDR2 FYNNEI. The CDR3 sequence is 14 residues long. V was pared by 11 bases and J by 5 bases, with 10 bases of the junction left unmatched. Here the CDR3 reads CARRMDRENEKLFF. CDR3 sequence (DNA): TGTGCCCGGAGGATGGACAGGGAGAATGAAAAACTGTTTTTT.